These T cell receptor beta chains were read from a single sample in a study of T cells in Graves' hyperthyroidism and ophthalmopathy. One entry per CDR3 protein results from TCRdb running MiXCR on the multiplex PCR reads. This table has approximately 400,000 distinct CDR3 sequences, around 18% appearing once. Input material: blood. Source of these receptors: a man between 18 and 29 years old with Graves' ophthalmopathy. Both conserved end residues are part of each CDR3. A D gene is named only where the DNA matches it firmly. Clone size, where shown, is once, few, many, or a class for clones that have expanded.

many,-,TRBJ1-1,TRBV7-9,TGTGCCAGCAGCCGCGGACCAACCAACACTGAAGCTTTCTTT,CASSRGPTNTEAFF
-,TRBD2,TRBJ2-1,TRBV5-6,TGTGCCAGCAGCTTGGTTAGCGGGGACTACAATGAGCAGTTCTTC,CASSLVSGDYNEQFF
-,-,TRBJ2-6,TRBV6-1,TGTGCCAGCAGCCAACGGGGGTACTACTCTGGGGCCAACGTCCTGACTTTC,CASSQRGYYSGANVLTF
many,TRBD1,TRBJ2-7,TRBV12-3/TRBV12-4,TGTGCCAGCCTCAATACAGGGGGCGTGAGGTACGAGCAGTACTTC,CASLNTGGVRYEQYF
-,TRBD1,TRBJ2-2,TRBV5-8,TGTGCCAGCAGCACCAACAGGGGGCAAGCCGGGGAGCTGTTTTTT,CASSTNRGQAGELFF
-,TRBD1,TRBJ2-5,TRBV12-3/TRBV12-4,TGTGCCAGCAGACGTGACAGGGTTGAGACCCAGTACTTC,CASRRDRVETQYF
few,-,TRBJ1-6,TRBV6-1,TGTGCCAGCAGTTCTCGAGGGGGGTCCCTCCCCACCCTCCACTTT,CASSSRGGSLPTLHF
few,TRBD1,TRBJ1-1,TRBV19,TGTGCCAGTAGAGGGACAGGGGGGAACACTGAAGCTTTCTTT,CASRGTGGNTEAFF
many,TRBD2,TRBJ2-5,TRBV3-1,TGTGCCAGCAGTCTAGCGGGGGAGCCAAAGACCCAGTACTTC,CASSLAGEPKTQYF
-,TRBD1,TRBJ1-1,TRBV6-1,TGTGCCAGCAGTGCCCGACAGGGTCCCCCCACTGAAGCTTTCTTT,CASSARQGPPTEAFF
many,-,TRBJ1-1,TRBV29-1,TGCAGCGTTGAAATACAGGGAGGGGATACTGAAGCTTTCTTT,CSVEIQGGDTEAFF
-,-,TRBJ2-5,TRBV29-1,TGCAGCGTTGTTTATCCAGGCTTCCAAGAGACCCGGTACTTC,CSVVYPGFQETRYF
many,-,TRBJ2-7,TRBV6-2/TRBV6-3,TGTGCCAGCAGGAGACGGCAGACCTACGAGCAGTACTTC,CASRRRQTYEQYF
-,TRBD2,TRBJ2-1,TRBV7-3,TGTGCCAGCAGCTTAAATGAAGTGGGGCTAGCGGGGGGTGAGCAGTTCTTC,CASSLNEVGLAGGEQFF
many,-,TRBJ1-1,TRBV27,TGTGCCAGCGGGAGGGGGGTCACTGAAGCTTTCTTT,CASGRGVTEAFF
few,-,TRBJ1-1,TRBV24-1,TGTGCCTTCCCGCCCAAAAAAGACACTCTCTATATTCGGAACACTGAAGCTTTCTTT,CAFPPKKDTLYIRNTEAFF
few,-,TRBJ1-2,TRBV6-1,TGTGCCAGCAGTCCAGGAGGGCCTGGTGGCTACACCTTC,CASSPGGPGGYTF
many,TRBD2,TRBJ2-5,TRBV5-1,TGCGCCAGCAGCTGGTCGACTAGCGGCCAAGAGACCCAGTACTTC,CASSWSTSGQETQYF
-,-,TRBJ1-1,TRBV5-6,TGTGCCAGCACCCTAGGGACGGTGAACACTGAAGCTTTCTTT,CASTLGTVNTEAFF
many,-,TRBJ1-6,TRBV15,TGTGCCACCAGCAGAGTGGAAGGGCTTTCACCCCTCCACTTT,CATSRVEGLSPLHF
few,-,TRBJ2-5,TRBV6-2/TRBV6-3,TGTGCCAGCAGCCCTCTCAACCCTACCCCTACCCCGTACTTC,CASSPLNPTPTPYF
few,-,TRBJ1-1,TRBV6-2/TRBV6-3,TGTGCCAGCAGTTACGGAAGGGTAGGAGCTTTCTTT,CASSYGRVGAFF
-,-,TRBJ2-1,TRBV2,TGTGCCAGCAGCAACGGGTTTGAGCAGTTCTTC,CASSNGFEQFF
many,-,TRBJ2-5,TRBV4-1,TGCGCCAGCAGCTTCCATCGTGGGGGGGAGACCCAGTACTTC,CASSFHRGGETQYF
-,TRBD2,TRBJ2-3,TRBV5-1,TGCGCCAGCAGTGTATCGGGGGGTCAAAGCACAGATACGCAGTATTTT,CASSVSGGQSTDTQYF
-,TRBD1,TRBJ2-7,TRBV10-2,TGCGCCAGCAGTGGGGGCCAGGGGGCATGGTACGAGCAGTACTTC,CASSGGQGAWYEQYF
few,TRBD2,TRBJ2-3,TRBV4-1,TGCGCCAGCAGCCAAGAAGGTTTCTTAGCGGGGGGCACAGATACGCAGTATTTT,CASSQEGFLAGGTDTQYF
-,TRBD2,TRBJ2-1,TRBV9,TGTGCCAGCAGCGATGGGACTAGCGGGGCTTACAATGAGCAGTTCTTC,CASSDGTSGAYNEQFF
-,-,TRBJ1-6,TRBV5-4,TGTGCCAGCAGCTTGGACGAGGGCTATAATTCACCCCTCCACTTT,CASSLDEGYNSPLHF
-,-,TRBJ2-2,TRBV4-1,TGCGCCAGCAGCCATACTTCTAATACGGGGGAGCTGTTTTTT,CASSHTSNTGELFF
-,-,TRBJ2-2,TRBV6-6,TGTGCCAGCAGTTACTCACAGGGAACCGGGGAGCTGTTTTTT,CASSYSQGTGELFF
-,TRBD1,TRBJ1-4,TRBV28,TGTGCCAGCAGTCGTTGGCTCGCCGGGACAGAGAATGAAAAACTGTTTTTT,CASSRWLAGTENEKLFF
many,-,TRBJ1-1,TRBV6-5,TGTGCCAGCAGTTATGGAGGAATAGACACTGAAGCTTTCTTT,CASSYGGIDTEAFF
few,-,TRBJ1-1,TRBV24-1,TGTGCCACCAGGGGGACTGACTACACTGAAGCTTTCTTT,CATRGTDYTEAFF
-,TRBD2,TRBJ2-1,TRBV9,TGTACCAGCGGGGCCTACAATGAGCAGTTCTTC,CTSGAYNEQFF
-,TRBD2,TRBJ2-5,TRBV6-1,TGTGCCAGCAGTGAACGGGGGGGGACCCAGTACTTC,CASSERGGTQYF
-,TRBD1,TRBJ2-7,TRBV6-1,TGTGCCAGTTGGACCGGGACAGGGTCCTACGAGCAGTACTTC,CASWTGTGSYEQYF
many,-,TRBJ2-5,TRBV4-1,TGTGCCAGCAGCCAACACCAAGAGACCCAGTACTTC,CASSQHQETQYF
few,-,TRBJ2-2,TRBV6-5,TGTGCCAGCAGTTACCGTTCCAGGGGGGCTTTGGAGCTGTTTTTT,CASSYRSRGALELFF
few,TRBD1,TRBJ2-3,TRBV5-1,TGCGCCAGCAGCTTAGGGACAGGGACTCATACGCAGTATTTT,CASSLGTGTHTQYF
many,TRBD1,TRBJ2-2,TRBV24-1,TGTGCCACCAGTCCCCGGGACAGGAACACCGGGGAGCTGTTTTTT,CATSPRDRNTGELFF
-,TRBD1,TRBJ1-6,TRBV7-2,TGTGCCAGCAGGTCTCCGGGACAGGGAGGGAATTCACCCCTCCACTTT,CASRSPGQGGNSPLHF
many,TRBD1,TRBJ1-2,TRBV18,TGTGCCAGCTCACCGGACAGGGGTTATGGCTACACCTTC,CASSPDRGYGYTF
-,TRBD2,TRBJ2-3,TRBV2,TGTGCCAGCAAGTCTAGCGGGGGGGCGACAGATACGCAGTATTTT,CASKSSGGATDTQYF
many,-,TRBJ2-5,TRBV5-8,TGTGCCAGCAGCTTGGGCGGGGAGGTGGAGACCCAGTACTTC,CASSLGGEVETQYF
many,TRBD1,TRBJ1-6,TRBV28,TGTGCCAGCAGTCGCCAAGGACAGGGCAATAATTCACCCCTCCACTTT,CASSRQGQGNNSPLHF
-,-,TRBJ2-2,TRBV5-6,TGTGCCAGCAGCTCCCTCGGGGCTACCGGGGCCGGGGAGCTGTTTTTT,CASSSLGATGAGELFF
many,TRBD1,TRBJ1-1,TRBV3-1,TGTGCCAGCAGCCCATACAGGGGAGAGACTGAAGCTTTCTTT,CASSPYRGETEAFF
-,-,TRBJ1-2,TRBV4-1,TGCGCCAGCAGCCAAGAATTTAAGCCGACCGTACTCGGAGCTGGCTACACCTTC,CASSQEFKPTVLGAGYTF
-,-,TRBJ2-6,TRBV20-1,TGCAGTGCTAGCCGGGGACACGGGGCCAACGTCCTGACTTTC,CSASRGHGANVLTF
few,-,TRBJ1-4,TRBV5-1,TGCGCCAGCAGCTTGGGTTTCAGGGATGATGAAAAACTGTTTTTT,CASSLGFRDDEKLFF
-,-,TRBJ2-5,TRBV5-4,TGTGCCAGCAGCCCCCTAAGGGGGCGGGGGGCCTGGGAGACCCAGTACTTC,CASSPLRGRGAWETQYF
many,TRBD1,TRBJ1-2,TRBV11-2,TGTGCCAGCAGCACCCACGGGGACCGACAGGGAGGCAACTATGGCTACACCTTC,CASSTHGDRQGGNYGYTF